This T cell receptor (beta chain) comes out of a study of HIV-infected patients and healthy controls. All unsorted peripheral T cells were captured because whole blood was used without fractionation. Around 450 ng RNA was reverse transcribed with alpha and beta constant-region primers. Each of the alpha and beta chains got its own library through chain-specific third strand synthesis with indices. TCRdb called the 5' RACE reads again in MiXCR, with one record for every CDR3 protein. Counted here are tens of thousands of distinct CDR3 sequences, 8.5% occurring once; the ten biggest clones make up around 4.1%. Germline CDR1 reads LNHDA; CDR2 reads SQIVND (reference sequence). This CDR3 comprises 17 residues. V lost 5 bases, J lost 1 base, and 10 bases stayed unmatched. Many counts were recorded for this clonotype.

This TCR was sampled from an adult in good health. The chain uses TRBV19 and TRBJ1-5; 8 bases fit TRBD1. Material for sequencing was blood. In DNA, the CDR3 is TGTGCCAGTAGTTTCGACAGGGGAGGTTGGAGCAATCAGCCCCAGCATTTT. It specifies CASSFDRGGWSNQPQHF.